These T cell receptor beta chains were read from a single sample in a study of human T cells and chemical hapten exposure. TCRdb itself ran the RACE reads through MiXCR, one entry per CDR3 protein. The sample has about 84,000 distinct CDR3 sequences; 8.5% to 12% are singletons. The sequences come from whole blood, collected in connection with sensitization to the hapten diphenylcyclopropenone (DPC). These receptors were collected from a woman aged 50 to 60 with alopecia areata. Some clones in this sample may be carry-over from other donors' samples. CDR3s include the opening cysteine and the closing phenylalanine or tryptophan. Each record gives: J gene, clone size, V gene, CDR3 length, D gene, CDR3 protein, CDR3 DNA. A D gene is named only where the DNA matches it firmly. The size of a clone is reported for some rows only, either as once, few or many, or as a class for expanded clones.

j_gene: TRBJ1-1
abundance: .
v_gene: TRBV5-6
len: 15
d_gene: .
CDR3aa: CASSLIEGYNTEAFF
CDR3nt: TGTGCCAGCAGCTTAATCGAGGGTTATAACACTGAAGCTTTCTTT

j_gene: TRBJ2-7
abundance: once
v_gene: TRBV2
len: 14
d_gene: TRBD1
CDR3aa: CASREDRAPYEQYF
CDR3nt: TGTGCCAGCAGGGAGGACAGGGCCCCCTACGAGCAGTACTTC

j_gene: TRBJ2-7
abundance: many
v_gene: TRBV20-1
len: 12
d_gene: TRBD1
CDR3aa: CSAPNRGDEQYF
CDR3nt: TGCAGTGCTCCAAACAGGGGTGACGAGCAGTACTTC

j_gene: TRBJ2-1
abundance: many
v_gene: TRBV24-1
len: 17
d_gene: .
CDR3aa: CATSDGYTGTAYNEQFF
CDR3nt: TGTGCCACCAGTGATGGTTACACGGGGACCGCCTACAATGAGCAGTTCTTC

j_gene: TRBJ2-7
abundance: many
v_gene: TRBV5-1
len: 14
d_gene: TRBD2
CDR3aa: CASSPGLVRYEQYF
CDR3nt: TGCGCCAGCAGCCCGGGACTAGTGAGATACGAGCAGTACTTC

j_gene: TRBJ1-1
abundance: few
v_gene: TRBV12-5
len: 15
d_gene: .
CDR3aa: CASGPGAGVNTEAFF
CDR3nt: TGTGCTAGTGGCCCCGGGGCAGGGGTGAACACTGAAGCTTTCTTT

j_gene: TRBJ1-3
abundance: many
v_gene: TRBV29-1
len: 17
d_gene: .
CDR3aa: CSVEDRTAAYSGNTIYF
CDR3nt: TGCAGCGTTGAAGATCGCACCGCGGCATACTCTGGAAACACCATATATTTT

j_gene: TRBJ1-6
abundance: many
v_gene: TRBV25-1
len: 15
d_gene: .
CDR3aa: CASSDSGQNNSPLHF
CDR3nt: TGTGCCAGCAGTGACTCAGGGCAGAATAATTCACCCCTCCACTTT

j_gene: TRBJ1-4
abundance: many
v_gene: TRBV5-5
len: 14
d_gene: TRBD1
CDR3aa: CASSFPGTGEQLFF
CDR3nt: TGTGCCAGCAGCTTCCCCGGGACAGGTGAACAACTGTTTTTT

j_gene: TRBJ2-4
abundance: many
v_gene: TRBV20-1
len: 17
d_gene: .
CDR3aa: CSARESPLVVAKNIQYF
CDR3nt: TGCAGTGCTAGAGAATCTCCGCTGGTGGTAGCCAAAAACATTCAGTACTTC

j_gene: TRBJ2-3
abundance: .
v_gene: TRBV6-5
len: 16
d_gene: TRBD2
CDR3aa: CASSTKREGPTDTQYF
CDR3nt: TGTGCCAGCAGCACGAAGCGGGAGGGCCCCACAGATACGCAGTATTTT

j_gene: TRBJ2-4
abundance: .
v_gene: TRBV12-3/TRBV12-4
len: 19
d_gene: TRBD2
CDR3aa: CASSHTLLLAGLVKNIQYF
CDR3nt: TGTGCCAGCAGTCATACCCTCCTACTAGCGGGTTTGGTCAAAAACATTCAGTACTTC

j_gene: TRBJ2-3
abundance: .
v_gene: TRBV7-2
len: 15
d_gene: .
CDR3aa: CASSLVVGGSDTQYF
CDR3nt: TGTGCCAGCAGCTTAGTAGTGGGGGGTTCAGATACGCAGTATTTT

j_gene: TRBJ2-7
abundance: .
v_gene: TRBV19
len: 15
d_gene: TRBD1
CDR3aa: CASRGYGTGGDEQYF
CDR3nt: TGTGCCTCCCGAGGATATGGGACAGGGGGCGACGAGCAGTACTTC

j_gene: TRBJ2-2
abundance: .
v_gene: TRBV29-1
len: 15
d_gene: TRBD2
CDR3aa: CSVERLAGRTGELFF
CDR3nt: TGCAGCGTTGAGCGGCTAGCGGGAAGGACCGGGGAGCTGTTTTTT

j_gene: TRBJ2-2
abundance: many
v_gene: TRBV6-6
len: 15
d_gene: .
CDR3aa: CASSPVQGPTGELFF
CDR3nt: TGTGCCAGCAGCCCCGTCCAGGGGCCCACCGGGGAGCTGTTTTTT

j_gene: TRBJ2-6
abundance: .
v_gene: TRBV7-9
len: 15
d_gene: .
CDR3aa: CASSLVVSRANVLTF
CDR3nt: TGTGCCAGCAGCTTAGTGGTTTCTCGGGCCAACGTCCTGACTTTC

j_gene: TRBJ2-1
abundance: many
v_gene: TRBV19
len: 14
d_gene: .
CDR3aa: CASSSQEATREQFF
CDR3nt: TGTGCCAGTAGTTCCCAGGAAGCGACTCGGGAGCAGTTCTTC

j_gene: TRBJ2-6
abundance: .
v_gene: TRBV12-3/TRBV12-4
len: 13
d_gene: .
CDR3aa: CASTSPGANVLTF
CDR3nt: TGTGCCAGCACGAGCCCTGGGGCCAACGTCCTGACTTTC

j_gene: TRBJ1-5
abundance: few
v_gene: TRBV10-1
len: 16
d_gene: .
CDR3aa: CASSAVCPGNNQPQHF
CDR3nt: TGCGCCAGCAGTGCAGTTTGTCCAGGGAACAATCAGCCCCAGCATTTT

j_gene: TRBJ2-3
abundance: few
v_gene: TRBV15
len: 15
d_gene: TRBD2
CDR3aa: CATSRGAGSTDTQYF
CDR3nt: TGTGCCACCAGCAGAGGAGCGGGAAGCACAGATACGCAGTATTTT

j_gene: TRBJ2-1
abundance: .
v_gene: TRBV20-1
len: 12
d_gene: .
CDR3aa: CSAMEPHNEQFF
CDR3nt: TGCAGTGCTATGGAGCCGCACAATGAGCAGTTCTTC

j_gene: TRBJ2-3
abundance: many
v_gene: TRBV29-1
len: 13
d_gene: .
CDR3aa: CSVDEGDPDTQYF
CDR3nt: TGCAGCGTTGACGAAGGGGACCCAGATACGCAGTATTTT

j_gene: TRBJ1-3
abundance: few
v_gene: TRBV10-2
len: 14
d_gene: .
CDR3aa: CASRATGSGNTIYF
CDR3nt: TGCGCCAGCAGGGCCACAGGGTCTGGAAACACCATATATTTT

j_gene: TRBJ1-4
abundance: few
v_gene: TRBV3-1
len: 13
d_gene: .
CDR3aa: CASSQGNDEKLFF
CDR3nt: TGTGCCAGCAGCCAAGGAAATGATGAAAAACTGTTTTTT

j_gene: TRBJ1-5
abundance: many
v_gene: TRBV7-9
len: 16
d_gene: TRBD1
CDR3aa: CASSLGQGSSNQPQHF
CDR3nt: TGTGCCAGCAGCTTAGGACAGGGGTCGAGCAATCAGCCCCAGCATTTT

j_gene: TRBJ2-7
abundance: few
v_gene: TRBV4-3
len: 14
d_gene: TRBD1
CDR3aa: CASSQGTGDYEQYF
CDR3nt: TGCGCCAGCAGCCAAGGAACAGGGGATTACGAGCAGTACTTC

j_gene: TRBJ1-6
abundance: .
v_gene: TRBV12-3/TRBV12-4
len: 17
d_gene: .
CDR3aa: CASSSPGWGGGNSPLHF
CDR3nt: TGTGCCAGCAGCTCTCCAGGGTGGGGAGGAGGCAATTCACCCCTCCACTTT

j_gene: TRBJ2-7
abundance: .
v_gene: TRBV7-2
len: 16
d_gene: TRBD2
CDR3aa: CASSLERTSGMYEQYF
CDR3nt: TGTGCCAGCAGCCTGGAACGGACTAGCGGAATGTACGAGCAGTACTTC